The 2 T cell receptor beta chains below come from one sample, sequenced in a study of cytomegalovirus exposure and HLA in healthy donors. PCR involved 60 Vbeta and 13 Jbeta primers. Sequencing was performed with immunoSEQ multiplex PCR; in TCRdb, only in-frame clones are kept and a portion is missing. The sample contains about 140,000 clones, approximately 71% of which appear only once. Sequenced input: PBMCs. The source is a woman in her forties or fifties in good health and CMV-seronegative.

This clone was recorded a few times. This rearrangement joins TRBV19 to TRBJ1-5, with TRBD1 matching over 9 bases. Trimming removed 3 bases from V and 1 base from J; junction bases left unmatched: 4. The CDR3 loop spans 16 amino acids. From germline, CDR1 is LNHDA and CDR2 SQIVND (reference sequence). The CDR3 region has the DNA TGTGCCAGTAGTATGGGACAGGGTCGAAGCAATCAGCCCCAGCATTTT. Amino acids: CASSMGQGRSNQPQHF.

This clone was seen a single time. This chain uses TRBV12-5 with TRBJ2-7, with a possible D match to TRBD1 (5 bases). V lost 0 bases and J lost 3, with 24 bases in between. Germline V CDR1 and CDR2: LGHNT, FRNRAP. The CDR3 extends over 19 amino acids. The CDR3 sequence: CASGLVRFGDSRRSYEQYF. CDR3 DNA: TGTGCTAGTGGTTTGGTTAGGTTTGGAGACAGCCGTCGCAGCTACGAGCAGTACTTC. The whole variable domain, filled in from reference TRBV12-5 and TRBJ2-7, reads DARVTQTPRHKVTEMGQEVTMRCQPILGHNTVFWYRQTMMQGLELLAYFRNRAPLDDSGMPKDRFSAEMPDATLATLKIQPSEPRDSAVYFCASGLVRFGDSRRSYEQYFGPGTRLTVT.